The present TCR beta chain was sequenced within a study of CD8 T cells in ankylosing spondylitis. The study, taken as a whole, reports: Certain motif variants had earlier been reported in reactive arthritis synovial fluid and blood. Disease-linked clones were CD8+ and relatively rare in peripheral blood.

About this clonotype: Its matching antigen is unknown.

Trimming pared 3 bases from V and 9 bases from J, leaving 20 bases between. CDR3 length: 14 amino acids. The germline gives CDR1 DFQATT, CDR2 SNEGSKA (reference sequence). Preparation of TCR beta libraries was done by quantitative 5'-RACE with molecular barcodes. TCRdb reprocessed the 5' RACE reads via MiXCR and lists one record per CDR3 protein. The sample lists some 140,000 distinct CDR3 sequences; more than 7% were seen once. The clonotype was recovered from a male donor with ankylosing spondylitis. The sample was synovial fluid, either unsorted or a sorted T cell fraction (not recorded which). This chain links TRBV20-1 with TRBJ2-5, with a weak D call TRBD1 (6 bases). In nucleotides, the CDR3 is TGCAGTGCTAGTTTTGGACAGTTATTCGGGGCCCAGTACTTC. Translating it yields CSASFGQLFGAQYF.